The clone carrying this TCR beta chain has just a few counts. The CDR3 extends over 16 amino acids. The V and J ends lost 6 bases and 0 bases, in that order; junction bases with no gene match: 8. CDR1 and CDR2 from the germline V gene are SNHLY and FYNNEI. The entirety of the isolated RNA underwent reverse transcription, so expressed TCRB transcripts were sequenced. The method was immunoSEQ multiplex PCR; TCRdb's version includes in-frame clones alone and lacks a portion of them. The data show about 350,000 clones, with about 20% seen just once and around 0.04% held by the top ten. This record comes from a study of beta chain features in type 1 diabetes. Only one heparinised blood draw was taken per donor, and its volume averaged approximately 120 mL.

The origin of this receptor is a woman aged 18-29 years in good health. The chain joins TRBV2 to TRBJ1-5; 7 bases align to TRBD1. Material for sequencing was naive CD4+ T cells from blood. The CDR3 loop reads CASRPQGRHSNQPQHF. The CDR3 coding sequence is TGTGCCAGCAGACCACAGGGGCGGCATAGCAATCAGCCCCAGCATTTT.